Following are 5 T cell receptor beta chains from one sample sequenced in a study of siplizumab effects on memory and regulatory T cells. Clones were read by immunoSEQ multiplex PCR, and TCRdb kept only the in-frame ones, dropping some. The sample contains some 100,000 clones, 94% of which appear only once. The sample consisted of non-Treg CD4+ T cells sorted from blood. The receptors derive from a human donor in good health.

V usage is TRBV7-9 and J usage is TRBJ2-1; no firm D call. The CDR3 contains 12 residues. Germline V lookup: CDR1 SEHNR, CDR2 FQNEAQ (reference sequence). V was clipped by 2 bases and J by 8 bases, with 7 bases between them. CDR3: CASSLRLDEQFF. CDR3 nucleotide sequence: TGTGCCAGCAGCTTACGGCTGGATGAGCAGTTCTTC.

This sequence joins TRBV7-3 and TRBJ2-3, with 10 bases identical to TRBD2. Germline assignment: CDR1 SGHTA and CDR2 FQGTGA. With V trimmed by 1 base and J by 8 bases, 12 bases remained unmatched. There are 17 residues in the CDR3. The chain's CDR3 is CASSLISSGRAEGTQYF. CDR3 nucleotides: TGTGCCAGCAGCTTAATATCCAGCGGGAGGGCCGAGGGTACGCAGTATTTT. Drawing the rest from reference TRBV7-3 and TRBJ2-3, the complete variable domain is GAGVSQTPSNKVTEKGKYVELRCDPISGHTALYWYRQSLGQGPEFLIYFQGTGAADDSGLPNDRFFAVRPEGSVSTLKIQRTERGDSAVYLCASSLISSGRAEGTQYFGPGTRLTVL.

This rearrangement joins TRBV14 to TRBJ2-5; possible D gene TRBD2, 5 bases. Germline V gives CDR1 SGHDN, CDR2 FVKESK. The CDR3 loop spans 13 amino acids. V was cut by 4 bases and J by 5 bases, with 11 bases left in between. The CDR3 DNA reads TGTGCCAGCAGCCGGGGAGCGGAGGAGACCCAGTACTTC. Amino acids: CASSRGAEETQYF.

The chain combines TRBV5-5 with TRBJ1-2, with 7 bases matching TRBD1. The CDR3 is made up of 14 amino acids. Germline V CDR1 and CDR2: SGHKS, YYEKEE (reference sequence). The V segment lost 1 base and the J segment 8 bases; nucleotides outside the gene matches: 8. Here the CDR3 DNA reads TGTGCCAGCAGCTTGTGGCAGGGGGAAGGCGGCTACACCTTC. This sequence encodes CASSLWQGEGGYTF.

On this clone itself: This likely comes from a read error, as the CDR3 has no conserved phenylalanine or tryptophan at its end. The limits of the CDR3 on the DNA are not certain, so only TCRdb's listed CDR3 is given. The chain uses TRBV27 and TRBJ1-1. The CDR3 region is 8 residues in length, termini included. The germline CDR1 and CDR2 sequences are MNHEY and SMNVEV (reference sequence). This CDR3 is CASNPTTG.